This T cell receptor beta chain was recorded in a study of CD8+CD57+ T cells in acquired aplastic anemia. Sequencing involved patients with CD8+CD57+ cell expansion previously shown by flow cytometry. When blood sampling took place, the patients had received no therapy. Genomic DNA was employed as the template in profiling TCR beta VDJ and CDR3. MiXCR was run by TCRdb on the reads, yielding one entry per CDR3 protein. The sample contains about 160,000 distinct CDR3 sequences, around 47% of which appear only once. Sequences were obtained from sorted CD4+, CD8+, or CD8+CD57+ T cells (not recorded which) from PBMCs. The clonotype was recovered from a human donor with aplastic anemia.

In DNA, the CDR3 is TGCAGTGCTAGTGCAGTGACAGATTCCTACGAGCAGTACTTC. It is translated as CSASAVTDSYEQYF. This chain links TRBV20-1 with TRBJ2-7, with D possibly matching TRBD1 (5 bases). The germline CDR1 and CDR2 sequences are DFQATT and SNEGSKA (reference sequence). V was cut by 3 bases and J by 1 base, with 13 bases left in between. The CDR3 covers 14 residues.